This is a list of T cell receptor beta chains from one sample in a study of control samples from healthy donors and cancer patients. Generated by immunoSEQ multiplex PCR, the TCRdb table keeps only in-frame clones and is missing some. The sample lists about 160,000 clones; 90% to 95% were seen once. The source material was blood. These receptor sequences come from a middle-aged woman in good health. The CDR3 runs from the conserved cysteine through the conserved F or W. A D gene is named only where the DNA matches it firmly. Clone size is stated in some rows and not others, as once, few, many or a class when expanded.

TRBV2	-	TRBJ2-4	TRBD2	TGTGCCAGCAGTGGATCCGGGACTAGCTCTGGGCCAAACATTCAGTACTTC	CASSGSGTSSGPNIQYF
TRBV6-4	-	TRBJ1-2	-	TGTGCCAGCAGTGACAGAAACTATGGCTACACCTTC	CASSDRNYGYTF
TRBV6-5	-	TRBJ1-1	-	TGTGCCAGCAGAGTAACACAGAACACTGAAGCTTTCTTT	CASRVTQNTEAFF
TRBV4-1	-	TRBJ2-5	-	TGCGCCAGCAGCCAAAGGGACCAAGAGACCCAGTACTTC	CASSQRDQETQYF
TRBV7-9	once	TRBJ1-1	-	TGTGCCAGCAGCTTAGGGGGGGGCTTCACTGAAGCTTTCTTT	CASSLGGGFTEAFF
TRBV5-6	-	TRBJ2-5	-	TGTGCCAGCAGCCCCGCTGGTGAGACCCAGTACTTC	CASSPAGETQYF
TRBV19	-	TRBJ1-2	-	TGTGCCAGTAGTATAGACGGGGCATTTAATGGCTACACCTTC	CASSIDGAFNGYTF
TRBV4-1	-	TRBJ1-5	TRBD1	TGCGCCAGCAGCCAAGATTTTCCGGGACAGTACAATCAGCCCCAGCATTTT	CASSQDFPGQYNQPQHF
TRBV18	-	TRBJ1-1	TRBD1	TGTGCCAGCTCACGGACAGGACGGGACACTGAAGCTTTCTTT	CASSRTGRDTEAFF
TRBV19	-	TRBJ1-5	-	TGTGCCAGTAGCCCGCCCCGAGGGAGCAATCAGCCCCAGCATTTT	CASSPPRGSNQPQHF
TRBV4-3	-	TRBJ2-7	TRBD2	TGCGCCAGCAGCCAAGGAATAGCGGGGAAATACGAGCAGTACTTC	CASSQGIAGKYEQYF
TRBV19	-	TRBJ1-2	-	TGTGCCAGTAGTAGTCACTATGGCTACACCTTC	CASSSHYGYTF
TRBV5-4	-	TRBJ2-3	-	TGTGCCAGCAGCTTGAGGGGAGGCACAGATACGCAGTATTTT	CASSLRGGTDTQYF
TRBV12-3/TRBV12-4	-	TRBJ1-1	-	TGTGCCAGCCGACCGATTAACACTGAAGCTTTCTTT	CASRPINTEAFF
TRBV7-3	-	TRBJ1-5	-	TGTGCCAGCAGCCCACTTGGGGGTAATCAGCCCCAGCATTTT	CASSPLGGNQPQHF
TRBV7-9	-	TRBJ1-1	-	TGTGCCAGCGGTGCCCTGGAGAACACTGAAGCTTTCTTT	CASGALENTEAFF
TRBV12-3/TRBV12-4	-	TRBJ1-2	-	TGTGCCAGCATCTCAAGTGAGAGAGGCTACACCTTC	CASISSERGYTF
TRBV18	-	TRBJ2-3	TRBD1	TGTGCCAGCTCACTCAACAGGGGGGGCACAGATACGCAGTATTTT	CASSLNRGGTDTQYF